This entry lists 3 T cell receptor beta chains sequenced from one sample in a study of blood T cell repertoires in COVID-19. Produced via immunoSEQ multiplex PCR; TCRdb's table is partial and in-frame only. The sample shows some 180,000 clones, approximately 90% of them seen only once. Sequenced: peripheral blood. These receptors all stem from a man aged 18 to 30 with COVID-19, enrolled during active disease.

This chain connects TRBV19 to TRBJ1-1; unclear D gene. CDR1 LNHDA and CDR2 SQIVND come from the germline V gene (reference sequence). This CDR3 has 12 amino acids. V dropped 0 bases and J dropped 7 bases, with 6 bases sitting between them. DNA for the CDR3: TGTGCCAGTAGTATAGACGGCGGTGAAGCTTTCTTT. It specifies CASSIDGGEAFF.

A note on this clone: This CDR3 is also generated by other DNA sequences in the sample. The chain has TRBV19 and TRBJ1-2; TRBD1 matches at 10 bases. Trimming removed 1 base from V and 6 bases from J; junction bases left unmatched: 2. Germline V gives CDR1 LNHDA, CDR2 SQIVND (reference sequence). The CDR3 spans 14 residues. The CDR3: CASSIGGQGNGYTF. The CDR3 region has the DNA TGTGCCAGTAGTATAGGGGGACAGGGGAATGGCTACACCTTC.

The rearrangement joins TRBV9 to TRBJ2-7, with a weak D call TRBD1 (6 bases). Trimming shortened V by 0 bases and J by 4 bases, and 11 bases separated the two germline ends. Germline V gives CDR1 SGDLS, CDR2 YYNGEE. The CDR3 totals 14 residues. The CDR3 spells CASSVAGTGYEQYF. The CDR3 nucleotides are TGTGCCAGCAGCGTAGCAGGAACAGGGTACGAGCAGTACTTC.